This T cell receptor (beta chain) is drawn from a study of blood T cell repertoires in COVID-19. Seattle's cohort entered during active infection and was followed longitudinally. Germline V lookup: CDR1 SGHRS, CDR2 YFSETQ. V was clipped by 3 bases and J by 7 bases; unmatched bases: 6. The CDR3 has 14 residues. Assay used: immunoSEQ multiplex PCR; TCRdb lists only in-frame clones, some missing. Altogether fewer than 400,000 clones are present, approximately 87% being singletons, with the ten largest covering 2.9%. This chain joins TRBV5-1 and TRBJ1-2; TRBD1 matches 10 bases. The sequencing sample was made of peripheral blood. The receptor comes from a woman aged 25-40 years with COVID-19, enrolled during active disease. The CDR3, as DNA: TGCGCCAGCAGCTCGGAGACAGGGGGCTCTGGCTACACCTTC. Translating it yields CASSSETGGSGYTF. Variable domain in full (rest from reference TRBV5-1 and TRBJ1-2): KAGVTQTPRYLIKTRGQQVTLSCSPISGHRSVSWYQQTPGQGLQFLFEYFSETQRNKGNFPGRFSGRQFSNSRSEMNVSTLELGDSALYLCASSSETGGSGYTFGSGTRLTVV.